The 25 T cell receptor beta chains below come from one sample, sequenced in a study of post-analysis software for immune sequencing data. Findings and limits, study-wide: Elevated frequency relative to controls characterized several TRBV segments in patients, TRBV5-6, TRBV5-1 and TRBV20-1 among them.

TCR beta cDNA libraries included unique molecular identifiers. TCRdb passed the PCR reads through MiXCR, listing each CDR3 protein once. The table shows approximately 440,000 distinct CDR3 sequences, with roughly 45% occurring only once. No antigen has been assigned to these receptors. The sample taken for sequencing was blood. These receptors were taken from a girl between 10 and 17 years old with multiple sclerosis.

This clonotype occurred a few times. V gene TRBV28 combines with J gene TRBJ1-4; the D is unclear. Germline V gives CDR1 MDHEN, CDR2 SYDVKM. V lost 7 bases to trimming and J lost 4 bases, with 16 bases between them. The CDR3 extends over 15 amino acids. Here the CDR3 DNA reads TGTGCCAGCACGACGACCCGGGCCCTTAATGAAAAACTGTTTTTT. It codes for CASTTTRALNEKLFF.

The V and J genes are TRBV7-3 and TRBJ2-1, with D unresolved. Germline V gene lookup returns CDR1 SGHTA and CDR2 FQGTGA. V was shortened by 1 base and J by 7 bases, with 8 bases between the two germline ends. This CDR3 contains 13 residues. The CDR3 loop is CASSLRVENEQFF. CDR3 nucleotide sequence: TGTGCCAGCAGCTTAAGGGTGGAAAATGAGCAGTTCTTC.

The V and J genes are TRBV20-1 and TRBJ1-2; 7 bases line up with TRBD1. Germline V CDR1 and CDR2: DFQATT, SNEGSKA (reference sequence). The CDR3 loop spans 14 amino acids. Trimming removed 6 bases from V and 6 bases from J; junction bases left unmatched: 13. The chain's CDR3 is CSAATGVLLHGYTF. As DNA, the CDR3 is TGCAGTGCCGCTACAGGGGTACTTTTGCATGGCTACACCTTC.

This chain joins TRBV28 and TRBJ2-1, with 7 bases identical to TRBD2. In germline, CDR1 is MDHEN, CDR2 SYDVKM. The V gene end was trimmed by 6 bases and the J gene end by 4 bases; junction bases not matched to a gene: 18. This CDR3 comprises 18 residues. The CDR3 loop reads CASRRDPGRGLVYNEQFF. The DNA of the CDR3 is TGTGCCAGCAGACGGGACCCCGGAAGAGGACTAGTGTACAATGAGCAGTTCTTC.

The J gene is TRBJ2-1, the V gene TRBV20-1, with TRBD2 matching 11 bases. J gave up 7 bases and V 1 base, and 3 bases lay outside the gene matches. This CDR3 is 14 amino acids long. CDR1 and CDR2 from the germline V gene are DFQATT and SNEGSKA (reference sequence). Here the CDR3 DNA reads TGCAGTGCTAGAGCTAGCGGGAGGATTAATGAGCAGTTCTTC. It specifies CSARASGRINEQFF.

The J gene is TRBJ2-1, the V gene TRBV29-1; 8 nucleotides agree with TRBD2. There are 14 residues in the CDR3. The V gene end was trimmed by 7 bases and the J gene end by 0 bases; junction bases not matched to a gene: 5. CDR1 and CDR2 (germline): SQVTM, ANQGSEA. The DNA of the CDR3 is TGCAGCGCCATCAGCGGGAGCTCCTACAATGAGCAGTTCTTC. Its protein product is CSAISGSSYNEQFF.

The rearrangement links TRBV7-3 to TRBJ2-7; TRBD1 matches 10 bases. Germline V gene sequence: CDR1 SGHTA, CDR2 FQGTGA. The V and J ends lost 4 bases and 7 bases, in that order; junction bases with no gene match: 7. The CDR3 loop spans 14 amino acids. The CDR3 nucleotides read TGTGCCAGCAGCTCACCGGACAGGGGGAGTGAGCAGTACTTC. Translation gives CASSSPDRGSEQYF.

This clonotype was found a few times. The chain uses TRBV7-2 and TRBJ2-5, with a weak D call TRBD1 (6 bases). V was cut by 2 bases and J by 4 bases, with 20 bases left in between. The CDR3 is 17 residues long. Germline V gene sequence: CDR1 SGHTA, CDR2 FQGNSA. The chain's CDR3 is CASSLTFYREVGETQYF. The CDR3 DNA is TGTGCCAGCAGCTTAACGTTCTACAGGGAAGTAGGAGAGACCCAGTACTTC.

The J gene is TRBJ2-3, the V gene TRBV7-3, with 11 positions matching TRBD2. Trimming cost V 5 bases and J 2 bases; bases outside gene matches: 3. In germline, CDR1 is SGHTA, CDR2 FQGTGA. The CDR3 runs to 15 residues. CDR3 bases: TGTGCCAGCAGCAAGACTAGCGGGATCACAGATACGCAGTATTTT. It encodes CASSKTSGITDTQYF.

The chain recombines TRBV7-2 with TRBJ2-3, with 9 bases that match TRBD1. The CDR3 is 15 amino acids. Trimming at V came to 1 base and at J to 5 bases, leaving 4 bases not matched to a gene. Looked up from germline, CDR1 is SGHTA and CDR2 is FQGNSA. CDR3: CASSLGDREGDTQYF. In DNA form, the CDR3 reads TGTGCCAGCAGCTTAGGGGACAGGGAAGGAGATACGCAGTATTTT.

The chain recombines TRBV25-1 with TRBJ1-2, with 7 nucleotides matching TRBD1. This CDR3 has 17 residues. In germline, CDR1 is MGHDK, CDR2 SYGVNS. The ends lost 2 bases at V and 2 bases at J; junction bases unmatched: 11. This CDR3 is CASSESLVGQANYGYTF. For the CDR3, the DNA is TGTGCCAGCAGTGAAAGTCTCGTAGGACAGGCGAACTATGGCTACACCTTC.

The chain uses TRBV29-1 and TRBJ2-5; 10 bases line up with TRBD1. With the DNA end fitting TRBJ2-7 better, the J assignment may be wrong. CDR3 length: 13 amino acids. Germline CDR1 reads SQVTM; CDR2 reads ANQGSEA. The DNA of the CDR3 is TGCAGCGTTGCTAAGGACAGGGGGTACGAGCAGTACTTC. This translates into CSVAKDRGYEQYF.

The chain couples TRBV29-1 to TRBJ2-1; 8 bases line up with TRBD2. V was pared by 0 bases and J by 12 bases, with 10 bases of the junction left unmatched. Per germline, CDR1 SQVTM and CDR2 ANQGSEA. The CDR3 is 14 residues long. The CDR3 nucleotides are TGCAGCGTTGAAGACATTACACGGGGGGGATTGCAGTTCTTC. Encoded protein: CSVEDITRGGLQFF.

A few counts support this clonotype. The rearrangement uses TRBV18 and TRBJ2-1; a weak D match, TRBD1 (5 bases). Germline CDR1 KGHSH, CDR2 LQKENI. This CDR3 contains 15 residues. The ends were cut back, 4 bases at V and 0 bases at J, with 10 bases in the middle. Written as DNA, the CDR3 is TGTGCCAGCTCACGGGGCGAAAGCTCCTACAATGAGCAGTTCTTC. As protein: CASSRGESSYNEQFF. The full variable domain, in which reference TRBV18 and TRBJ2-1 provide the parts outside the CDR3, is NAGVMQNPRHLVRRRGQEARLRCSPMKGHSHVYWYRQLPEEGLKFMVYLQKENIIDESGMPKERFSAEFPKEGPSILRIQQVVRGDSAAYFCASSRGESSYNEQFFGPGTRLTVL.

This rearrangement joins TRBV20-1 to TRBJ2-7; D is possibly TRBD1 (6 bases). The CDR3 length is 14 residues. CDR1 and CDR2 from the germline V gene are DFQATT and SNEGSKA (reference sequence). Trimming cost V 1 base and J 1 base, with 11 bases left between them. The CDR3 region has the DNA TGCAGTGCTAGAGGGCAGGGGTATTCCTACGAGCAGTACTTC. It is translated as CSARGQGYSYEQYF.

This chain uses TRBV5-1 with TRBJ1-4, with 7 nucleotides matching TRBD1. J lost 2 bases, V lost 4 bases, and 8 bases had no gene match. The germline V gene encodes CDR1 SGHRS and CDR2 YFSETQ. This CDR3 contains 16 residues. CDR3 region: CASSETGLGTNEKLFF. DNA for the CDR3: TGCGCCAGCAGCGAGACAGGGCTAGGGACTAATGAAAAACTGTTTTTT.

This clonotype turned up a few times. The chain joins TRBV11-2 to TRBJ2-7; D call uncertain. This CDR3 is 11 amino acids long. V was clipped by 9 bases and J by 5 bases, with 11 bases between them. Germline loops: CDR1 SGHAT, CDR2 FQNNGV. As DNA, the CDR3 is TGTGCCAGTTCTACCCCGCACGAGCAGTACTTC. This sequence encodes CASSTPHEQYF.

This clonotype showed up just once. The chain uses TRBV5-1 and TRBJ2-2; 7 nucleotides match TRBD1. Germline V gene lookup returns CDR1 SGHRS and CDR2 YFSETQ. V lost 2 bases to trimming and J lost 4 bases; unmatched junction nucleotides: 5. CDR3 length: 15 amino acids. CDR3 sequence (DNA): TGCGCCAGCAGCTTTGCAGACAGGGCCACCGGGGAGCTGTTTTTT. It codes for CASSFADRATGELFF.

This clonotype was seen a few times. This sequence joins TRBV12-3 or TRBV12-4 and TRBJ2-7, with 7 bases identical to TRBD2. The length of the CDR3 is 14 residues. V was pared by 6 bases and J by 7 bases, with 12 bases of the junction left unmatched. The CDR3 DNA follows: TGTGCCAGCAGATCCGGGACTACAAACAATGAGCAGTACTTC. Translation: CASRSGTTNNEQYF.

V and J are TRBV7-2 and TRBJ1-1, with D perhaps matching TRBD1 (5 bases). The CDR3 covers 13 residues. In germline, CDR1 is SGHTA, CDR2 FQGNSA. V was trimmed by 4 bases and J by 10 bases, leaving 16 bases between them. The CDR3 DNA is TGTGCCAGCAGCTCGGGGACGGGGTGGAGAGCTTTCTTT. Translation: CASSSGTGWRAFF.

The chain joins TRBV7-2 to TRBJ1-1; D possibly corresponds to TRBD1 (6 bases). V gave up 3 bases and J gave up 6 bases, with 14 bases separating them. The CDR3 consists of 14 residues. CDR1 is SGHTA, CDR2 FQGNSA, per germline. This chain's CDR3 is CASSLRRGGAEAFF. The CDR3 DNA reads as TGTGCCAGCAGCTTGCGACGGGGGGGCGCTGAAGCTTTCTTT.

This clonotype showed up just a few times. The chain combines TRBV29-1 with TRBJ2-4, with 7 bases identical to TRBD1. Germline V gives CDR1 SQVTM, CDR2 ANQGSEA. Trimming removed 2 bases from V and 7 bases from J; junction bases left unmatched: 5. The CDR3 extends over 13 amino acids. CDR3 sequence reads: CSVETGVGNIQYF. Written as DNA, the CDR3 is TGCAGCGTTGAAACAGGGGTTGGGAACATTCAGTACTTC. Full variable domain (rest looked up from reference TRBV29-1 and TRBJ2-4): SAVISQKPSRDICQRGTSLTIQCQVDSQVTMMFWYRQQPGQSLTLIATANQGSEATYESGFVIDKFPISRPNLTFSTLTVSNMSPEDSSIYLCSVETGVGNIQYFGAGTRLSVL.

The sample holds many counts of this clonotype. The chain links TRBV29-1 to TRBJ2-7; D not resolved. The ends were cut back, 4 bases at V and 5 bases at J, with 9 bases in the middle. Looked up from germline, CDR1 is SQVTM and CDR2 is ANQGSEA. The CDR3 has 11 amino acids. The CDR3 reads CSVVKTDEQYF. The CDR3 nucleotides read TGCAGCGTTGTAAAGACTGACGAGCAGTACTTC.

The chain is built from TRBV4-3 and TRBJ2-3; 9 bases agree with TRBD2. The CDR3 sequence is 16 residues long. The V and J ends lost 0 bases and 4 bases, in that order; junction bases with no gene match: 5. From germline, CDR1 is LGHNA and CDR2 YSLEER. The CDR3 sequence is CASSQEKTSGPDTQYF. Here the CDR3 DNA reads TGCGCCAGCAGCCAAGAAAAGACTAGCGGACCAGATACGCAGTATTTT.

This clonotype was found a few times. The chain is built from TRBV29-1 and TRBJ2-3; 9 positions match TRBD2. The CDR3 contains 15 residues. After removal of 4 bases from V and 2 bases from J, the junction contained 7 bases not matched to a gene. Germline CDR1 and CDR2: SQVTM and ANQGSEA. Written as DNA, the CDR3 is TGCAGCGTTGTAGGGACTAGCCGCCCCACAGATACGCAGTATTTT. This encodes CSVVGTSRPTDTQYF.